This T cell receptor beta chain appears in the sequencing data of a study of T cell repertoires in cytomegalovirus infection. In this sample, this clonotype turned up many times. The antigen is unknown. Study-level results: HLA-C-restricted CMV-specific TCR beta clonotypes were dominant in the ex vivo response.

V gave up 2 bases and J gave up 1 base, with 8 bases separating them. CDR3 size: 14 residues. The germline CDR1 and CDR2 sequences are LGHNA and YNFKEQ. One entry per CDR3 protein results from TCRdb running MiXCR on the reads. This sample yields 310,000 or so distinct CDR3 sequences, of which roughly 9.3% are seen a single time; 2% to 3% belongs to the top ten. Sequencing was done on a sample of PBMCs. V gene TRBV4-2 combines with J gene TRBJ1-1; D call uncertain. This clonotype originated in a human donor in good health (CMV status not recorded). Some clones in this sample may be carry-over from other donors' samples. In nucleotides, the CDR3 is TGTGCCAGCAGCCAACGTTCGGGGAACACTGAAGCTTTCTTT. It is translated as CASSQRSGNTEAFF.